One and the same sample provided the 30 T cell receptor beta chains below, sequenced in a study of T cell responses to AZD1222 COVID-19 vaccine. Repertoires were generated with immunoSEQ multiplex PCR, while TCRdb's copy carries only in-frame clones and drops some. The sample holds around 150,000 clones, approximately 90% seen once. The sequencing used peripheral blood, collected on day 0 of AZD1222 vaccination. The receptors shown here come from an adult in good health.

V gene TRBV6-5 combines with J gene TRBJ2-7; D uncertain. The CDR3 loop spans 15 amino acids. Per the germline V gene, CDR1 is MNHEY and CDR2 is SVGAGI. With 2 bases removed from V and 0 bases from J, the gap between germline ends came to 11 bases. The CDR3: CASSYVGGSSYEQYF. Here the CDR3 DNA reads TGTGCCAGCAGTTACGTCGGCGGAAGCTCCTACGAGCAGTACTTC.

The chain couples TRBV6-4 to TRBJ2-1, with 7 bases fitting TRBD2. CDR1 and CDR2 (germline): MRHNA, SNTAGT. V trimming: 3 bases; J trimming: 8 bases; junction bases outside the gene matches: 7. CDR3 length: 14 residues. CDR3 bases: TGTGCCAGCAGTGATTCGTATGGGGGGGATGAGCAGTTCTTC. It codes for CASSDSYGGDEQFF.

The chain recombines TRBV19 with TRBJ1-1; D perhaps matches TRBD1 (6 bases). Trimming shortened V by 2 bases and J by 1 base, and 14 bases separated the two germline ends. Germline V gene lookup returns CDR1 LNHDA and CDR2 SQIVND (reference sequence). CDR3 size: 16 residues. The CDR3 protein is CASSIRAGAANTEAFF. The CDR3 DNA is TGTGCCAGTAGTATACGGGCAGGGGCGGCGAACACTGAAGCTTTCTTT.

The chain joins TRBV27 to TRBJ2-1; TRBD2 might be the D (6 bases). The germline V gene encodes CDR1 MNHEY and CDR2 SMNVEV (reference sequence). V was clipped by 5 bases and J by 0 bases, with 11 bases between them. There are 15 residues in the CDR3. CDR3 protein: CASSTSGSSYNEQFF. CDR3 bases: TGTGCCAGCAGTACATCCGGGAGCTCCTACAATGAGCAGTTCTTC.

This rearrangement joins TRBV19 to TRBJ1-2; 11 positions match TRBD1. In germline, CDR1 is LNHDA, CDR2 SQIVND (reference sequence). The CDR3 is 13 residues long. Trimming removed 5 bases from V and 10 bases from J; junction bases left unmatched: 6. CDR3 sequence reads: CASSRDRGFVYTF. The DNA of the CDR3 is TGTGCCAGTAGTCGGGACAGGGGGTTCGTCTACACCTTC.

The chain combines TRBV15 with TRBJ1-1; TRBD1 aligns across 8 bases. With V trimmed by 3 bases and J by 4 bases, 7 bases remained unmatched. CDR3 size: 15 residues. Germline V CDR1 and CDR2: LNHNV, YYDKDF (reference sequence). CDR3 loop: CATSSGQGRGTEAFF. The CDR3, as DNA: TGTGCCACCAGCAGCGGACAGGGTAGGGGCACTGAAGCTTTCTTT.

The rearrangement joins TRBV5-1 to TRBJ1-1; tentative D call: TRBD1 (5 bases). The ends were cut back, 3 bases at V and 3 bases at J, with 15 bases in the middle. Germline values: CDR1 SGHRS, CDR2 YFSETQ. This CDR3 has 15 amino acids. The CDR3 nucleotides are TGCGCCAGCAGCTACCAATGGCCGGGGGACACTGAAGCTTTCTTT. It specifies CASSYQWPGDTEAFF. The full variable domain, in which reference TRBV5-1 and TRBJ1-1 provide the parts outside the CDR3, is KAGVTQTPRYLIKTRGQQVTLSCSPISGHRSVSWYQQTPGQGLQFLFEYFSETQRNKGNFPGRFSGRQFSNSRSEMNVSTLELGDSALYLCASSYQWPGDTEAFFGQGTRLTVV.

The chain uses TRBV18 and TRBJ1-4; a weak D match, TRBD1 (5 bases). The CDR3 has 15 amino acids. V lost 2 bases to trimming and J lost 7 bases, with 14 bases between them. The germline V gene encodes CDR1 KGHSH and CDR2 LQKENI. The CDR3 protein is CASSPYGGQREKLFF. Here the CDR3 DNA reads TGTGCCAGCTCACCATACGGGGGTCAGCGTGAAAAACTGTTTTTT.

The CDR3, as DNA: TGTGCCAGCAGTTTATTTAGCGGGGGAGTCACAGATACGCAGTATTTT. Protein product: CASSLFSGGVTDTQYF. The chain carries TRBV27 and TRBJ2-3, with TRBD2 matching over 9 bases. The V gene end was trimmed by 1 base and the J gene end by 2 bases; junction bases not matched to a gene: 4. Germline values: CDR1 MNHEY, CDR2 SMNVEV (reference sequence). The CDR3 has 16 amino acids.

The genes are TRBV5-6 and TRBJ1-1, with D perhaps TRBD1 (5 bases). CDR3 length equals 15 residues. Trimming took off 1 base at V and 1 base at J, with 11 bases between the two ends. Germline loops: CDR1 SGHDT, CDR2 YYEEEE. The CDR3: CASSLYWQGNTEAFF. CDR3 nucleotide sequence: TGTGCCAGCAGCTTGTACTGGCAGGGGAACACTGAAGCTTTCTTT. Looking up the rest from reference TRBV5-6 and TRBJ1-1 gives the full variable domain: DAGVTQSPTHLIKTRGQQVTLRCSPKSGHDTVSWYQQALGQGPQFIFQYYEEEERQRGNFPDRFSGHQFPNYSSELNVNALLLGDSALYLCASSLYWQGNTEAFFGQGTRLTVV.

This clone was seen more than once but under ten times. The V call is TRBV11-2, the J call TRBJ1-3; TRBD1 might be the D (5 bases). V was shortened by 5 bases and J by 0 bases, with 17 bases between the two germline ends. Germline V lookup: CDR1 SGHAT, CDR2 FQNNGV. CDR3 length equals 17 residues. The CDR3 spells CASSLLPGDLSGNTIYF. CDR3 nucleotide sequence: TGTGCCAGCAGCCTTTTACCTGGGGACCTCTCTGGAAACACCATATATTTT. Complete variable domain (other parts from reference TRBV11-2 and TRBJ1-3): EAGVAQSPRYKIIEKRQSVAFWCNPISGHATLYWYQQILGQGPKLLIQFQNNGVVDDSQLPKDRFSAERLKGVDSTLKIQPAKLEDSAVYLCASSLLPGDLSGNTIYFGEGSWLTVV.

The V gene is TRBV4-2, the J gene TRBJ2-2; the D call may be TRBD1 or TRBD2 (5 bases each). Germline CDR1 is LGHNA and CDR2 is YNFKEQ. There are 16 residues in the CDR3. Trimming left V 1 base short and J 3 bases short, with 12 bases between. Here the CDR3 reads CASSQAGRSDTGELFF. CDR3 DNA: TGTGCCAGCAGCCAAGCGGGGCGGTCAGACACCGGGGAGCTGTTTTTT.

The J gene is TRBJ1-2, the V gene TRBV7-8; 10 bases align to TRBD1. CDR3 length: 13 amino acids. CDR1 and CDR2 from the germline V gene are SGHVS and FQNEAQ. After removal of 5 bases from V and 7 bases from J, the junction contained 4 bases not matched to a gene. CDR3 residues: CASSAGQGGGYTF. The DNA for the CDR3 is TGTGCCAGCAGCGCCGGACAGGGGGGTGGCTACACCTTC.

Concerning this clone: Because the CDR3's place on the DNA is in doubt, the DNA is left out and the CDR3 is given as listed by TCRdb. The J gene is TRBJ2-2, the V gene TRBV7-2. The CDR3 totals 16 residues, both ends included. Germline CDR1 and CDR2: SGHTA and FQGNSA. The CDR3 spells CASSFGPGPNTGELFF.

CDR3 loop: CASSRQRSYEQYF. CDR3 in DNA: TGTGCCAGCAGCCGACAGCGTTCCTACGAGCAGTACTTC. J is TRBJ2-7 and V is TRBV3-1 (or the pseudogene TRBV3-2); a possible D gene is TRBD1 (5 bases). This CDR3 has 13 residues. Germline V gene lookup returns CDR1 LGHDT and CDR2 YNNKEL (reference sequence). Trimming cost V 4 bases and J 1 base, with 8 bases left between them.

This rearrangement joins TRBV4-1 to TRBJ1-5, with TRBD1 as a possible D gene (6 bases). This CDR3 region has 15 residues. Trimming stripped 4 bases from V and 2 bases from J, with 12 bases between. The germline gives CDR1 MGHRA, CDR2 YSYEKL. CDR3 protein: CASSLGGGRNQPQHF. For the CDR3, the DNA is TGCGCCAGCAGCCTAGGGGGAGGGCGCAATCAGCCCCAGCATTTT.

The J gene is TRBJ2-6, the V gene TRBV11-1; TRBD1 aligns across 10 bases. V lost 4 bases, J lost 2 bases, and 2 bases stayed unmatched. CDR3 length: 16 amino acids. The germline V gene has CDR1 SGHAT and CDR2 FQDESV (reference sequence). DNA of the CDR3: TGTGCCAGCAGCTCTGACAGGGGGCCTGGGGCCAACGTCCTGACTTTC. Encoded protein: CASSSDRGPGANVLTF.

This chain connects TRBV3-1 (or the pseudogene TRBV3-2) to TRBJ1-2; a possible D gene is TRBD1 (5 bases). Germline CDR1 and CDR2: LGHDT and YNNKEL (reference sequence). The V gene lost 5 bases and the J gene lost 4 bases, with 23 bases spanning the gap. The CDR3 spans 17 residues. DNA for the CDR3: TGTGCCAGCAGCTCCCCGAGGGGCGCCCCACCGGGCTATGGCTACACCTTC. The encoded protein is CASSSPRGAPPGYGYTF.

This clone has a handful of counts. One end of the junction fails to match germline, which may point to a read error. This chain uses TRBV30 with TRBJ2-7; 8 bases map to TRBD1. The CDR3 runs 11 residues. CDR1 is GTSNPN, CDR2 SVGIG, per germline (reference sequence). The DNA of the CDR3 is TGTGCCTGGAGTTTACCGGGACAGGTCCATTTC. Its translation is CAWSLPGQVHF.

CDR3 bases: TGTGCTAGTGGCGTACAGCCCATCTATGGCTACACCTTC. This translates into CASGVQPIYGYTF. The chain has TRBV12-5 and TRBJ1-2; unclear D gene. The CDR3 is 13 amino acids. The germline V gene has CDR1 LGHNT and CDR2 FRNRAP. V was clipped by 6 bases and J by 4 bases, with 12 bases between them.

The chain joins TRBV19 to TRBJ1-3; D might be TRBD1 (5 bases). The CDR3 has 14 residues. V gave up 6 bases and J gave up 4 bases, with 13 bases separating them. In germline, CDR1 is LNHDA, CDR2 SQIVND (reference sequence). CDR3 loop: CASRDQGRGNTIYF. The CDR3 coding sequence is TGTGCCAGTAGGGACCAGGGAAGAGGAAACACCATATATTTT.

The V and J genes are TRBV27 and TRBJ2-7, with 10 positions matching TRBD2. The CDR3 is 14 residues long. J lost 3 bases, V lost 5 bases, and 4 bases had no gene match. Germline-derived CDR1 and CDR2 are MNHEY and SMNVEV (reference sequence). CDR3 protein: CASSGQRGGYEQYF. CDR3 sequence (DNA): TGTGCCAGCAGTGGCCAGCGGGGGGGCTACGAGCAGTACTTC.

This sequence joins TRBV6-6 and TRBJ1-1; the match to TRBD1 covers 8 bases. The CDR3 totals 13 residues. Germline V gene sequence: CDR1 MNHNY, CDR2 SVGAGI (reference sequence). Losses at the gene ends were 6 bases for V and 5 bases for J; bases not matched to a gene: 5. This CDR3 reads CASRDRDNTEAFF. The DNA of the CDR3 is TGTGCCAGCAGGGACAGGGATAATACTGAAGCTTTCTTT.

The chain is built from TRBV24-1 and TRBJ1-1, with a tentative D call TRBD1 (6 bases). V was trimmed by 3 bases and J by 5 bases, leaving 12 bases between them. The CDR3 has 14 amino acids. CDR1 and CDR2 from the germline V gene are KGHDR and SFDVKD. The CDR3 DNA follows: TGTGCCACCAGTGATGAGACAGGCGGAACTGAAGCTTTCTTT. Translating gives CATSDETGGTEAFF.

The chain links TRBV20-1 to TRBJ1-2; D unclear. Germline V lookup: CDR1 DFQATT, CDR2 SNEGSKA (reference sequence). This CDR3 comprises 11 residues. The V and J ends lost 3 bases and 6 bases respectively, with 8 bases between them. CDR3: CSASEDHGYTF. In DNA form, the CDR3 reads TGCAGTGCTAGTGAAGACCATGGCTACACCTTC.

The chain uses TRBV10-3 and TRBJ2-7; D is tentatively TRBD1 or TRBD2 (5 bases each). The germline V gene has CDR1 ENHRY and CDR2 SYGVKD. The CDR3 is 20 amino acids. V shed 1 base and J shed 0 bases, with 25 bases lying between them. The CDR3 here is CAISELSRGDSGRPSYEQYF. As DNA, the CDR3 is TGTGCCATCAGTGAGTTATCAAGAGGGGATTCTGGGCGCCCCTCCTACGAGCAGTACTTC.

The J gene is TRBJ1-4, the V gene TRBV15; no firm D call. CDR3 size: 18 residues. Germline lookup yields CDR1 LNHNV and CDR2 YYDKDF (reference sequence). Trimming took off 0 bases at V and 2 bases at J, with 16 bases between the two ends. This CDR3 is CATSRDQGNALTNEKLFF. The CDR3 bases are TGTGCCACCAGCAGAGATCAAGGGAATGCTCTCACTAATGAAAAACTGTTTTTT.

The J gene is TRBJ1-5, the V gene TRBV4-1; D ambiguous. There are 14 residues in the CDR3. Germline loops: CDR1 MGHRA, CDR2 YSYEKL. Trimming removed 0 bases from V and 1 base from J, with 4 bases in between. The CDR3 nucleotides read TGCGCCAGCAGCCAAGATAGGAGCAATCAGCCCCAGCATTTT. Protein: CASSQDRSNQPQHF.

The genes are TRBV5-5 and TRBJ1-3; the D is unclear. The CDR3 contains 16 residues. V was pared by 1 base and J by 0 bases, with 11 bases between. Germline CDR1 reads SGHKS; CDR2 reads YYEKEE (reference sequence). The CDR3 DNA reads TGTGCCAGCAGCTTGCCCAGGACTCTCTCTGGAAACACCATATATTTT. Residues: CASSLPRTLSGNTIYF.

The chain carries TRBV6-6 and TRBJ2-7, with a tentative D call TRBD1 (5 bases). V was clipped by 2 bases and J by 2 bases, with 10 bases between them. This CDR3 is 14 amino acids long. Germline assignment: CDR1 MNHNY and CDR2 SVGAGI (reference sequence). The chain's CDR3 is CASSYPDTTYEQYF. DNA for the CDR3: TGTGCCAGCAGTTACCCGGACACTACCTACGAGCAGTACTTC.